These T cell receptor beta chains were read from a single sample in a study of vaccination and CD4 T cells after COVID-19. TCRdb re-analysed the PCR reads in MiXCR, keeping a single row per CDR3 protein. The data hold 6,000 to 6,500 distinct CDR3 sequences, with 32% observed a single time. These receptors' antigens are unknown. This specimen consisted of CD4+ T cells from blood, cultured in vitro, obtained after SARS-CoV-2 vaccination. These receptors were taken from a human donor who had recovered from COVID-19. CDR3s include the opening cysteine and the closing phenylalanine or tryptophan. A D gene is named only where the DNA matches it firmly. Clone size, where shown, is once, few, many, or a class for clones that have expanded.

clone size	V gene	D gene	J gene	CDR3 DNA	CDR3 protein
.	TRBV11-3	TRBD2	TRBJ2-7	TGTGCCAGCAGCGTTAGCGGGCGCGAGCAGTACTTC	CASSVSGREQYF
medium-sized	TRBV20-1	.	TRBJ1-5	TGCAGTGCTAGAGATCCCAGTACTCTCAGGCAGCATTTT	CSARDPSTLRQHF
.	TRBV5-1	.	TRBJ2-5	TGCGCCAGCAGCTTGGGGCAGGGAGGTGAGACCCAGTACTTC	CASSLGQGGETQYF
medium-sized	TRBV7-9	TRBD2	TRBJ2-1	TGTGCCAGCAGCTTACGCCTAGCGGGATTCAATGAGCAGTTCTTC	CASSLRLAGFNEQFF
.	TRBV27	.	TRBJ2-2	TGTGCCACGGAGGGGCTGGACGGGGAGCTGTTTTTT	CATEGLDGELFF
medium-sized	TRBV20-1	TRBD1	TRBJ1-2	TGCAGTGCTAGAGGTCAGGGGGTAGTAAGTGGCTACACCTTC	CSARGQGVVSGYTF
.	TRBV7-2	.	TRBJ1-1	TGTGCCAGCAGCCGGAGGGGGGCTGGTACTTGGTACACTGAAGCTTTCTTT	CASSRRGAGTWYTEAFF
.	TRBV24-1	.	TRBJ2-1	TGTGCCACCAGTGGAGGGTCGCGGAATGAGCAGTTCTTC	CATSGGSRNEQFF
.	TRBV6-5	.	TRBJ2-3	TGTGCCAGCAGTTACTCTAAAGGGTCCCATCTGGATACGCAGTATTTT	CASSYSKGSHLDTQYF
.	TRBV6-5	TRBD1	TRBJ1-6	TGTGCCAGCAGTTACCAAACACCGGGACAGGGTAATTCACCCCTCCACTTT	CASSYQTPGQGNSPLHF
medium-sized	TRBV20-1	.	TRBJ1-6	TGCAGTGCTCTTAGACAGGTTACTAATAATTCACCCCTCCACTTT	CSALRQVTNNSPLHF
.	TRBV4-1	.	TRBJ1-2	TGCGCCAGCAGCCGACCGACAGCTAACTATGGCTACACCTTC	CASSRPTANYGYTF
.	TRBV4-1	.	TRBJ2-6	TGCGCCAGCAGCCAAGAAAGTCCGATCTCTGGGGCCAACGTCCTGACTTTC	CASSQESPISGANVLTF
large	TRBV6-1	.	TRBJ1-5	TGTGCCAGCAGAACCCCCGGAGGGGTGGATCAGCCCCAGCATTTT	CASRTPGGVDQPQHF
.	TRBV20-1	.	TRBJ1-2	TGCAGTGCTAGAGAGGAGGGATGGGGTGGCTACACCTTC	CSAREEGWGGYTF
large	TRBV20-1	.	TRBJ2-7	TGCAGTGCTAGTATAACCTCCTACGAGCAGTACTTC	CSASITSYEQYF
few	TRBV20-1	TRBD1	TRBJ1-6	TGCAGTGTCCCAGGGGGGGTTCGTACCTATAATTCACCCCTCCACTTT	CSVPGGVRTYNSPLHF
.	TRBV20-1	TRBD2	TRBJ2-7	TGCAGTGCTACCGGGACTAGCGGGAGAAGGAACGAGCAGTACTTC	CSATGTSGRRNEQYF
few	TRBV10-1	.	TRBJ1-1	TGCGCCAGCAGTCACCGGAGACAGACGAACACTGAAGCTTTCTTT	CASSHRRQTNTEAFF
few	TRBV28	.	TRBJ2-7	TGTGCCAGCAGTTTAATGGGGCGCTCCTACGAGCAGTACTTC	CASSLMGRSYEQYF
few	TRBV5-4	.	TRBJ2-5	TGTGCCAGCAGCTTGGGATCGGCAGCCAAAGAGACCCAGTACTTC	CASSLGSAAKETQYF
.	TRBV20-1	TRBD2	TRBJ2-1	TGCAGTGCTAGACTAGCGGGGGGGAGCTCCTACAATGAGCAGTTCTTC	CSARLAGGSSYNEQFF
.	TRBV27	TRBD1	TRBJ2-7	TGTGCCAGCAGCACGGGACAGGGTATCATCTACGAGCAGTACTTC	CASSTGQGIIYEQYF
large	TRBV20-1	.	TRBJ2-7	TGCAGTGCTAGGGGCAAAGGCGAGCAGTACTTC	CSARGKGEQYF